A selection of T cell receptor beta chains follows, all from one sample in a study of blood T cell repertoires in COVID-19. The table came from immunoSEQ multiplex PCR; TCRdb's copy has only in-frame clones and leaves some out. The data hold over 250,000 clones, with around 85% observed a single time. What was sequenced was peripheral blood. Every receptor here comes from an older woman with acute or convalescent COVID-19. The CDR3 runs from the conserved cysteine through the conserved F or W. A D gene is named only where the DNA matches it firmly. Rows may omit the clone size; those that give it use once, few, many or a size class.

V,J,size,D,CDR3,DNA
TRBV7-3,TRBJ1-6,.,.,CASSLISSYNSPLHF,TGTGCCAGCAGCTTAATATCCTCCTATAATTCACCCCTCCACTTT
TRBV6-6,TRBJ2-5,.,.,CASSTPEVGGTQYF,TGTGCCAGCAGCACCCCCGAGGTGGGTGGGACCCAGTACTTC
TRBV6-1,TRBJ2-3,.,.,CASSEGTTTQYF,TGTGCCAGCAGTGAAGGGACTACTACGCAGTATTTT
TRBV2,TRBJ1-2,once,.,CASSAEGRFGYGYTF,TGTGCCAGCAGTGCCGAGGGGAGGTTCGGCTATGGCTACACCTTC
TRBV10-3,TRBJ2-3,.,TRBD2,CAISDSGGADTQYF,TGTGCCATCAGTGATTCGGGGGGGGCAGATACGCAGTATTTT
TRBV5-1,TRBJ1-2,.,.,CASSLSGGRDYGYTF,TGCGCCAGCAGCTTGAGCGGGGGGCGAGACTATGGCTACACCTTC
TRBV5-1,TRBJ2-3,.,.,CASSLVSAGASTDTQYF,TGCGCCAGCAGCTTGGTCTCTGCGGGGGCAAGCACAGATACGCAGTATTTT
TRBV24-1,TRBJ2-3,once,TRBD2,CATAAGATDTQYF,TGTGCCACCGCGGCGGGAGCCACAGATACGCAGTATTTT
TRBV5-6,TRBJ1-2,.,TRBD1,CASSLGQGGSYGYTF,TGTGCCAGCAGCTTAGGACAGGGAGGTTCGTATGGCTACACCTTC
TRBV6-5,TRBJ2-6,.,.,CASQRNSGANVLTF,TGTGCCAGCCAGCGCAACTCTGGGGCCAACGTCCTGACTTTC
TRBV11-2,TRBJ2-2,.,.,CASSLRSLAPGELFF,TGTGCCAGCAGCTTAAGGTCACTAGCCCCCGGGGAGCTGTTTTTT
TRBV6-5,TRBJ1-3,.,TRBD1,CASRGQELGGNTIYF,TGTGCCAGCAGGGGACAGGAGCTAGGTGGAAACACCATATATTTT
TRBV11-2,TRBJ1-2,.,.,CASIGQGDYGYTF,TGTGCCAGCATAGGGCAGGGTGACTATGGCTACACCTTC
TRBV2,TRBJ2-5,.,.,CASSDLRGETQYF,TGTGCCAGCAGCGACTTAAGGGGGGAGACCCAGTACTTC
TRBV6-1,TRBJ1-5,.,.,CASSGEGRVGGNQPQHF,TGTGCCAGCAGTGGCGAAGGGAGGGTTGGGGGCAATCAGCCCCAGCATTTT
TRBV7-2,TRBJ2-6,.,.,CASSLAPGANVLTF,TGTGCCAGCAGCTTGGCCCCTGGGGCCAACGTCCTGACTTTC
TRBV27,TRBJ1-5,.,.,CASSAYREYQPQHF,TGTGCCAGCAGTGCCTACCGAGAGTATCAGCCCCAGCATTTT
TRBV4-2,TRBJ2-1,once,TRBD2,CASSHLAGGPSGEQFF,TGTGCCAGCAGCCACCTAGCGGGGGGGCCATCGGGTGAGCAGTTCTTC
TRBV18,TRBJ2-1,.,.,CASSPPSIGGNEQFF,TGTGCCAGCTCACCACCTTCAATCGGCGGCAATGAGCAGTTCTTC
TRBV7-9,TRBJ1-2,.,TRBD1,CASSFNGQGPANYGYTF,TGTGCCAGCAGCTTTAACGGACAGGGGCCGGCTAACTATGGCTACACCTTC